This is a list of T cell receptor beta chains from one sample in a study of memory B cells and T cells in multiple sclerosis. Sequencing used immunoSEQ multiplex PCR; TCRdb keeps in-frame clones, though not all of them. The data contain 9,000 to 15,000 clones, about four fifths of them seen just once; the ten biggest clones take up 2.8%. The antigens these receptors bind are not known. The sample comprised PBMCs from blood kept in culture. All receptors come from a human donor with multiple sclerosis. Each CDR3 is given with its conserved first and last residue. The order of the fields is V gene, clone size, D gene, J gene, CDR3 protein, CDR3 DNA. D genes are given only for firm matches. Clone size appears in some rows only: once, few, many, or a class for an expanded clone.

v_gene: TRBV19
abundance: .
d_gene: TRBD2
j_gene: TRBJ2-5
CDR3aa: CASSPRGWTSSPETQYF
CDR3nt: TGTGCCAGTAGTCCTCGCGGATGGACTAGCTCCCCGGAGACCCAGTACTTC

v_gene: TRBV7-9
abundance: .
d_gene: .
j_gene: TRBJ1-1
CDR3aa: CASSSGAREGTEAFF
CDR3nt: TGTGCCAGCAGCTCGGGGGCACGGGAGGGCACTGAAGCTTTCTTT

v_gene: TRBV7-3
abundance: .
d_gene: .
j_gene: TRBJ2-1
CDR3aa: CASSSGTPGEQFF
CDR3nt: TGTGCCAGCAGCTCAGGGACCCCCGGAGAGCAGTTCTTC

v_gene: TRBV6-4
abundance: .
d_gene: .
j_gene: TRBJ2-2
CDR3aa: CASSDRDTGELFF
CDR3nt: TGTGCCAGCAGTGACAGGGACACCGGGGAGCTGTTTTTT

v_gene: TRBV5-1
abundance: .
d_gene: TRBD2
j_gene: TRBJ2-7
CDR3aa: CASSLGSSGSLYEQYF
CDR3nt: TGCGCCAGCAGCTTGGGATCTAGCGGGAGCCTCTACGAGCAGTACTTC

v_gene: TRBV19
abundance: few
d_gene: TRBD2
j_gene: TRBJ2-7
CDR3aa: CASSQTSGEYEQYF
CDR3nt: TGTGCCAGTAGTCAGACTAGCGGTGAATACGAGCAGTACTTC

v_gene: TRBV27
abundance: .
d_gene: .
j_gene: TRBJ2-7
CDR3aa: CASSLEGADYEQYF
CDR3nt: TGTGCCAGCAGTTTGGAAGGGGCCGACTACGAGCAGTACTTC

v_gene: TRBV19
abundance: few
d_gene: .
j_gene: TRBJ2-2
CDR3aa: CASIPEAGTNTGELFF
CDR3nt: TGTGCCAGTATCCCAGAGGCGGGCACGAACACCGGGGAGCTGTTTTTT

v_gene: TRBV28
abundance: few
d_gene: .
j_gene: TRBJ1-5
CDR3aa: CASSSRDLRTQPQHF
CDR3nt: TGTGCCAGCAGTTCCCGGGACCTACGCACTCAGCCCCAGCATTTT

v_gene: TRBV5-4
abundance: .
d_gene: .
j_gene: TRBJ2-5
CDR3aa: CASSFGGQETQYF
CDR3nt: TGTGCCAGCAGCTTTGGCGGCCAAGAGACCCAGTACTTC

v_gene: TRBV11-3
abundance: .
d_gene: TRBD2
j_gene: TRBJ2-1
CDR3aa: CASSPKTPGLAGEEQFF
CDR3nt: TGTGCCAGCAGCCCCAAAACTCCGGGACTAGCGGGGGAGGAGCAGTTCTTC

v_gene: TRBV18
abundance: once
d_gene: .
j_gene: TRBJ2-3
CDR3aa: CASSPRRGASTDTQYF
CDR3nt: TGTGCCAGCTCACCAAGGAGGGGGGCTAGCACAGATACGCAGTATTTT

v_gene: TRBV9
abundance: .
d_gene: .
j_gene: TRBJ1-1
CDR3aa: CASSVAPGSNTEAFF
CDR3nt: TGTGCCAGCAGCGTAGCACCAGGGTCGAACACTGAAGCTTTCTTT

v_gene: TRBV4-1
abundance: few
d_gene: .
j_gene: TRBJ2-7
CDR3aa: CASSQGATSFYEQYF
CDR3nt: TGCGCCAGCAGCCAAGGCGCGACGAGTTTCTACGAGCAGTACTTC

v_gene: TRBV28
abundance: .
d_gene: TRBD1
j_gene: TRBJ2-7
CDR3aa: CASSLGQEIYEQYF
CDR3nt: TGTGCCAGCAGTTTAGGACAGGAAATTTACGAGCAGTACTTC

v_gene: TRBV5-1
abundance: few
d_gene: .
j_gene: TRBJ2-5
CDR3aa: CASSWRSGETQYF
CDR3nt: TGCGCCAGCAGCTGGCGGTCGGGAGAGACCCAGTACTTC

v_gene: TRBV5-1
abundance: .
d_gene: .
j_gene: TRBJ2-5
CDR3aa: CASSSTRETQYF
CDR3nt: TGCGCCAGCAGCTCGACTCGAGAGACCCAGTACTTC

v_gene: TRBV6-5
abundance: .
d_gene: .
j_gene: TRBJ1-2
CDR3aa: CASSYGGAYGYTF
CDR3nt: TGTGCCAGCAGTTACGGGGGCGCCTATGGCTACACCTTC

v_gene: TRBV6-1
abundance: few
d_gene: .
j_gene: TRBJ1-1
CDR3aa: CASGGGSPAFF
CDR3nt: TGTGCCAGCGGGGGGGGGTCCCCAGCTTTCTTT

v_gene: TRBV9
abundance: .
d_gene: .
j_gene: TRBJ1-5
CDR3aa: CASSVSSNQPQHF
CDR3nt: TGTGCCAGCAGCGTATCTAGCAATCAGCCCCAGCATTTT

v_gene: TRBV10-3
abundance: .
d_gene: .
j_gene: TRBJ1-3
CDR3aa: CAISELDIRSGNTIYF
CDR3nt: TGTGCCATCAGTGAGTTGGACATCCGCTCTGGAAACACCATATATTTT

v_gene: TRBV4-2
abundance: once
d_gene: TRBD1
j_gene: TRBJ2-2
CDR3aa: CASSPGQGAVEELFF
CDR3nt: TGTGCCAGCAGCCCGGGACAGGGGGCTGTCGAGGAGCTGTTTTTT

v_gene: TRBV2
abundance: .
d_gene: TRBD2
j_gene: TRBJ2-7
CDR3aa: CASRATSGRAKSYEQYF
CDR3nt: TGTGCCAGCAGAGCGACTAGCGGGAGGGCCAAATCTTACGAGCAGTACTTC

v_gene: TRBV19
abundance: .
d_gene: TRBD1
j_gene: TRBJ2-7
CDR3aa: CASSAQGANEQYF
CDR3nt: TGTGCCAGTAGCGCACAGGGGGCCAACGAGCAGTACTTC

v_gene: TRBV19
abundance: few
d_gene: .
j_gene: TRBJ1-1
CDR3aa: CASRQTNTEAFF
CDR3nt: TGTGCCAGTCGACAGACGAACACTGAAGCTTTCTTT

v_gene: TRBV10-2
abundance: .
d_gene: .
j_gene: TRBJ1-1
CDR3aa: CASSGHTEAFF
CDR3nt: TGCGCCAGCAGTGGTCACACTGAAGCTTTCTTT

v_gene: TRBV12-5
abundance: .
d_gene: .
j_gene: TRBJ1-6
CDR3aa: CASGLTRPGPGSHNSPLHF
CDR3nt: TGTGCTAGTGGTTTGACCCGCCCGGGCCCCGGTTCTCATAATTCACCCCTCCACTTT

v_gene: TRBV10-2
abundance: .
d_gene: TRBD1
j_gene: TRBJ2-2
CDR3aa: CASRRTGDTGELFF
CDR3nt: TGCGCCAGCAGGCGGACAGGGGACACCGGGGAGCTGTTTTTT

v_gene: TRBV2
abundance: .
d_gene: .
j_gene: TRBJ2-7
CDR3aa: CASSEGWDEQYF
CDR3nt: TGTGCCAGCAGTGAAGGATGGGACGAGCAGTACTTC

v_gene: TRBV2
abundance: .
d_gene: .
j_gene: TRBJ1-1
CDR3aa: CASTVDRDTEAFF
CDR3nt: TGTGCCAGCACCGTAGACCGGGACACTGAAGCTTTCTTT

v_gene: TRBV2
abundance: .
d_gene: .
j_gene: TRBJ2-7
CDR3aa: CASRLADLSYEQYF
CDR3nt: TGTGCCAGCAGGTTGGCGGACCTCTCCTACGAGCAGTACTTC

v_gene: TRBV30
abundance: .
d_gene: TRBD1
j_gene: TRBJ2-4
CDR3aa: CAWRPTGPSVAKNIQYF
CDR3nt: TGTGCCTGGAGACCGACAGGGCCCTCGGTAGCCAAAAACATTCAGTACTTC

v_gene: TRBV2
abundance: .
d_gene: .
j_gene: TRBJ1-4
CDR3aa: CASRKGETNEKLFF
CDR3nt: TGTGCCAGCAGAAAGGGGGAAACTAATGAAAAACTGTTTTTT

v_gene: TRBV2
abundance: .
d_gene: TRBD1
j_gene: TRBJ1-2
CDR3aa: CASREQGGYGYTF
CDR3nt: TGTGCCAGCAGGGAACAGGGGGGCTATGGCTACACCTTC

v_gene: TRBV19
abundance: .
d_gene: .
j_gene: TRBJ2-1
CDR3aa: CASSPGLPVNEQFF
CDR3nt: TGTGCCAGTAGTCCGGGACTCCCTGTGAATGAGCAGTTCTTC

v_gene: TRBV5-1
abundance: few
d_gene: .
j_gene: TRBJ2-7
CDR3aa: CASSSGRPYEQYF
CDR3nt: TGCGCCAGCAGCTCGGGCAGACCTTACGAGCAGTACTTC

v_gene: TRBV27
abundance: .
d_gene: .
j_gene: TRBJ1-5
CDR3aa: CASQAGARSNQPQHF
CDR3nt: TGTGCCAGCCAAGCCGGGGCCCGGAGCAATCAGCCCCAGCATTTT

v_gene: TRBV6-5
abundance: .
d_gene: .
j_gene: TRBJ2-7
CDR3aa: CASSTGSHHSYEQYF
CDR3nt: TGTGCCAGCTCTACAGGCTCCCATCACTCCTACGAGCAGTACTTC

v_gene: TRBV4-3
abundance: .
d_gene: .
j_gene: TRBJ2-7
CDR3aa: CASSQDAGRSPYEQYF
CDR3nt: TGCGCCAGCAGCCAAGACGCAGGTCGCTCCCCCTACGAGCAGTACTTC

v_gene: TRBV7-3
abundance: .
d_gene: .
j_gene: TRBJ2-5
CDR3aa: CASSRGPQETQYF
CDR3nt: TGTGCCAGCAGCCGGGGGCCGCAAGAGACCCAGTACTTC

v_gene: TRBV28
abundance: .
d_gene: .
j_gene: TRBJ1-1
CDR3aa: CASNYLNTEAFF
CDR3nt: TGTGCCAGCAATTATCTGAACACTGAAGCTTTCTTT

v_gene: TRBV25-1
abundance: few
d_gene: .
j_gene: TRBJ1-2
CDR3aa: CASSPPRVVDGYTF
CDR3nt: TGTGCCAGCAGTCCCCCCAGGGTAGTTGATGGCTACACCTTC